A single TCR beta chain is shown here with its context. These data originate in a study of T cell changes during pregnancy in multiple sclerosis. Sequencing used immunoSEQ multiplex PCR; TCRdb keeps in-frame clones, though not all of them. The table includes about 38,000 clones, 80% to 95% detected once. The sequence derives from a female donor in good health, enrolled as a control in a pregnancy study. The specimen was CD4+ T cells from peripheral blood mononuclear cells, collected after pregnancy.

As DNA, the CDR3 is TGTGCCAGCAGTGATGGAGTGAACACTGAAGCTTTCTTT. This sequence encodes CASSDGVNTEAFF. V is TRBV25-1 and J is TRBJ1-1; D gene uncertain. The CDR3 loop spans 13 amino acids. From germline, CDR1 is MGHDK and CDR2 SYGVNS. The V end was cut by 3 bases, the J end by 0 bases, with 5 bases between.